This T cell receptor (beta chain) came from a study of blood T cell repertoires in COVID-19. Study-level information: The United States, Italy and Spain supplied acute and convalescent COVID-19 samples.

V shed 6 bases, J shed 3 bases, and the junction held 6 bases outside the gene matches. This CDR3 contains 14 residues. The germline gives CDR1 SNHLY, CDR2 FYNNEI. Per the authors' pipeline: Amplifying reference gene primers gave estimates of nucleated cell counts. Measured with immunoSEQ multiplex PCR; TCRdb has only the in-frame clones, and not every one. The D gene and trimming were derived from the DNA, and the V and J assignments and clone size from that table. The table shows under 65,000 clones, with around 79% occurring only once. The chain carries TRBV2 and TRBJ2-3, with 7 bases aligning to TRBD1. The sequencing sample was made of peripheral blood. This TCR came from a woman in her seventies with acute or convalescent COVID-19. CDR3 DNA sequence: TGTGCCAGCAGGGCCGGGACAGATACAGATACGCAGTATTTT. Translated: CASRAGTDTDTQYF.